Listed below are T cell receptor beta chains from one sample, sequenced in a study of cytomegalovirus exposure and HLA in healthy donors. Libraries were prepared by immunoSEQ multiplex PCR; TCRdb keeps only in-frame clonotypes and omits some of them. The data show 90,000 to 110,000 clones, with over 65% seen just once and roughly 8.2% held by the top ten. Sequencing was carried out using PBMCs. The receptors shown here come from a man aged 35-49 years in good health and CMV-seropositive. Each CDR3 is given with its conserved first and last residue. The order of the fields is clone size, J gene, V gene, CDR3 protein. A row's size may be missing; if present it is once, few, many or a size class.

NA TRBJ2-5 TRBV4-1 CASSQEWAGGAETQYF
NA TRBJ2-1 TRBV7-3 CASSFWGTSGGSSYNEQFF
NA TRBJ2-3 TRBV27 CASKKQGLAGGHTQYF
NA TRBJ1-6 TRBV21-1 CASSKLDRGDNSPLHF
NA TRBJ2-3 TRBV14 CASSRPLAGGPGLDTQYF
NA TRBJ2-3 TRBV7-3 CASSFRQGDTDTQYF
NA TRBJ2-5 TRBV7-8 CASSLGGNQETQYF
NA TRBJ1-2 TRBV5-5 CASSLTGGFNYGYTF
once TRBJ1-4 TRBV4-1 CASSQFGQGGEKLFF
few TRBJ2-1 TRBV13 CASSPRQGELYNEQFF
NA TRBJ2-2 TRBV5-4 CASSDGRLGGTGELFF
once TRBJ2-5 TRBV7-2 CASSLVGGALQETQYF
NA TRBJ1-6 TRBV7-3 CASSLTGQGYSPLHF
NA TRBJ1-2 TRBV30 CACPYGGTYGYTF
NA TRBJ1-2 TRBV7-9 CASSLSTGGQGYGYTF
NA TRBJ2-5 TRBV5-1 CASSPGQGAETQYF
NA TRBJ2-5 TRBV5-8 CASSLDSQGGQETQYF
NA TRBJ2-7 TRBV11-3 CASSHRSGRKTYEQYF
NA TRBJ1-5 TRBV19 CASSMSQYSNQPQHF
few TRBJ2-3 TRBV7-2 CASSLRVGGDTQYF
few TRBJ2-7 TRBV7-6 CASSNSGGVSSYEQYF
few TRBJ2-3 TRBV29-1 CSVTSGSVPTDTQYF
NA TRBJ2-7 TRBV27 CASSLETGWEQYF
few TRBJ2-7 TRBV5-5 CASSLGLAGVYEQYF
NA TRBJ1-5 TRBV30 CAWSTGGNNQPQHF
NA TRBJ1-5 TRBV6-6 CASSYREDQPQHF
NA TRBJ2-7 TRBV30 CAWSVFSGYEQYF
NA TRBJ2-7 TRBV28 CASSLARGLAGGEQYF
few TRBJ1-4 TRBV4-2 CASSQEDRVSATNEKLFF
NA TRBJ2-1 TRBV7-2 CASSSNRDSYNEQFF
NA TRBJ2-1 TRBV20-1 CSAQGNEQFF
NA TRBJ2-1 TRBV7-9 CASSLGTSPVYNEQFF
NA TRBJ2-7 TRBV28 CASNSLPNRGSSYEQYF
NA TRBJ2-3 TRBV5-1 CASSSLGREGTDTQYF
once TRBJ2-3 TRBV9 CASSDWTSGVDTQYF
NA TRBJ2-5 TRBV29-1 CSVEAQGRRETQYF
NA TRBJ2-5 TRBV2 CASGWTGQGEQYF
NA TRBJ2-1 TRBV6-4 CASNGGQTSSDEQFF
NA TRBJ2-7 TRBV28 CASTAPGTGDEQYF
NA TRBJ2-2 TRBV6-5 CASSYLGRWGAGELFF
NA TRBJ2-7 TRBV2 CASRGKGGAYEQYF
NA TRBJ1-5 TRBV16 CASSPSSQGGYNQPQHF
few TRBJ1-2 TRBV6-1 CASSDEAGGSYGYTF
NA TRBJ2-1 TRBV18 CASSSGTSGRLGEQFF
NA TRBJ2-7 TRBV7-2 CASSLEGGGLYEQYF
few TRBJ2-7 TRBV2 CATASGYEQYF
NA TRBJ1-1 TRBV19 CASSSRQGEAFF
NA TRBJ2-7 TRBV25-1 CASTVSGQGAYEQYF
NA TRBJ2-6 TRBV9 CASSVGRWSGANGLTF
NA TRBJ1-2 TRBV7-6 CASSPQGELRGGYTF
NA TRBJ2-3 TRBV5-4 CASTRLDTQYF
NA TRBJ2-7 TRBV18 CASSPGLVSYEQYF
NA TRBJ1-2 TRBV7-9 CASSPDGGRGYTF
NA TRBJ2-4 TRBV7-2 CASSSQAPRNIQYF
NA TRBJ2-7 TRBV28 CASSPSGGSSYEQYF
few TRBJ1-6 TRBV7-8 CASSWDRDSPLHF
NA TRBJ2-5 TRBV1 CTSSQGVESGQETQYF
NA TRBJ2-1 TRBV7-9 CASSRVGAVRNEQFF